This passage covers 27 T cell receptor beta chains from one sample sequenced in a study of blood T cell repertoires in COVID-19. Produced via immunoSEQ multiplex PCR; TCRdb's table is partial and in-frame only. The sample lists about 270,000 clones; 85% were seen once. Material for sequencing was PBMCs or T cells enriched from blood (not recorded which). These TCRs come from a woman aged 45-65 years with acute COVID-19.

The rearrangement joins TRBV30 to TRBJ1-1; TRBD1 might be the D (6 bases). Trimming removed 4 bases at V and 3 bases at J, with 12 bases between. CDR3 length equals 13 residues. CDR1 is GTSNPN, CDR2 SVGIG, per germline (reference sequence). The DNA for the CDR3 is TGTGCCTGGAAGCGGGGGGCATACACTGAAGCTTTCTTT. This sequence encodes CAWKRGAYTEAFF.

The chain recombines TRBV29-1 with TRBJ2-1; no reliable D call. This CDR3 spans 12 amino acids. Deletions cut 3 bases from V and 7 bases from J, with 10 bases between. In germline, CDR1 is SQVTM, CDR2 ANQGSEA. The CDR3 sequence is CSVDGQRNEQFF. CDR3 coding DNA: TGCAGCGTTGATGGTCAGCGTAATGAGCAGTTCTTC.

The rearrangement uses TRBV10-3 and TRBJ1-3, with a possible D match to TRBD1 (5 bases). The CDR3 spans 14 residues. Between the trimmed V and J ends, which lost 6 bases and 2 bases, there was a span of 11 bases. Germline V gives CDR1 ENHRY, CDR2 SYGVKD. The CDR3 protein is CAISPTGAGNTIYF. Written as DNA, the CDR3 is TGTGCCATCAGCCCTACAGGAGCTGGAAACACCATATATTTT.

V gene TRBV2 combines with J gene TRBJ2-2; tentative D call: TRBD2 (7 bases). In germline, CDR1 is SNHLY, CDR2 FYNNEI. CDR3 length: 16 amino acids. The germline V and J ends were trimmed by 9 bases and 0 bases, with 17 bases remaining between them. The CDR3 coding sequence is TGTGCCAGGGGAGTGGCGGGGGCCCCGAACACCGGGGAGCTGTTTTTT. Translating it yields CARGVAGAPNTGELFF.

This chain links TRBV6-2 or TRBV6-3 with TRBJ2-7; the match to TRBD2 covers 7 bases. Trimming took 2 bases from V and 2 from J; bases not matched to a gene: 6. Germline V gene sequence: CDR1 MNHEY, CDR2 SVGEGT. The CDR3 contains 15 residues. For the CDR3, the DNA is TGTGCCAGCAGTTACGCGGGGGTAAGGCCCTACGAGCAGTACTTC. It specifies CASSYAGVRPYEQYF.

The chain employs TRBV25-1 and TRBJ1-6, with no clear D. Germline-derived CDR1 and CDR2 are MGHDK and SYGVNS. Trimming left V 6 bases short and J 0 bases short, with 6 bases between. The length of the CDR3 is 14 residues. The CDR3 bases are TGTGCCAGCAGAGGGAGCTCCTATAATTCACCCCTCCACTTT. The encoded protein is CASRGSSYNSPLHF.

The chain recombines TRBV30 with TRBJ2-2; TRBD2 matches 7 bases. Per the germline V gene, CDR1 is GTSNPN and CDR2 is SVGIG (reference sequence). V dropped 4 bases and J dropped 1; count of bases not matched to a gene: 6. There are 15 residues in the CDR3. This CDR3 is CAWNQGGGNTGELFF. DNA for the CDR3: TGTGCCTGGAACCAAGGCGGGGGGAACACCGGGGAGCTGTTTTTT.

CDR3 amino acids: CAWSVGRGSSPLHF. CDR3 DNA: TGTGCCTGGAGTGTAGGCAGGGGGTCTTCACCCCTCCACTTT. The rearrangement joins TRBV30 to TRBJ1-6; 7 nucleotides agree with TRBD1. CDR1 GTSNPN and CDR2 SVGIG come from the germline V gene (reference sequence). CDR3 length: 14 residues. Trimming at V came to 0 bases and at J to 9 bases, leaving 5 bases not matched to a gene.

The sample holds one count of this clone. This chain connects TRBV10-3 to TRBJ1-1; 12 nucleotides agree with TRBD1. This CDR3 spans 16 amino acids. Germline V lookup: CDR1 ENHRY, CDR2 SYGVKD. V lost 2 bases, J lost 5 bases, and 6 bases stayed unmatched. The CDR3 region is CAISEKGQGARTEAFF. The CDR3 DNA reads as TGTGCCATCAGTGAGAAGGGACAGGGGGCGCGTACTGAAGCTTTCTTT.

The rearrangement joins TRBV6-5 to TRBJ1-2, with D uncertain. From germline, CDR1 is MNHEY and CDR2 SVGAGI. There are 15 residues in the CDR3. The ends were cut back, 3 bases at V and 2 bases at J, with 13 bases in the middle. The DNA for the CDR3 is TGTGCCAGCAGTTATTTTGGTACCGGGAACTATGGCTACACCTTC. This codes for CASSYFGTGNYGYTF.

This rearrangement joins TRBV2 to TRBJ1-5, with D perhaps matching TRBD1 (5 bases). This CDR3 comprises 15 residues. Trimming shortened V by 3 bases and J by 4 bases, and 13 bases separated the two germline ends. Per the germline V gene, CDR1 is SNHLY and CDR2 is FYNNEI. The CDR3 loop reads CASSERQGPNQPQHF. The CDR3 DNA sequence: TGTGCCAGCAGTGAGCGGCAGGGCCCGAATCAGCCCCAGCATTTT.

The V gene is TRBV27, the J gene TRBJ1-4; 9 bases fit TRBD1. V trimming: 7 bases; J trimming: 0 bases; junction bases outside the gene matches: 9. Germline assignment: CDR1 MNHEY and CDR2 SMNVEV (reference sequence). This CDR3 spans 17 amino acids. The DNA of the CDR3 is TGTGCCAGCACTAAGGACAGGGGAGACGCAACTAATGAAAAACTGTTTTTT. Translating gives CASTKDRGDATNEKLFF.

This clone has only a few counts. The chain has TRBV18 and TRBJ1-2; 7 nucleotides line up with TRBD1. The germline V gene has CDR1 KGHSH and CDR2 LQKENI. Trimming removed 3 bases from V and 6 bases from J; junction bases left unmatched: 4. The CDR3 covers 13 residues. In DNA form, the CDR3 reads TGTGCCAGCTCACCTCGGGACAGCCATGGCTACACCTTC. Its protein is CASSPRDSHGYTF. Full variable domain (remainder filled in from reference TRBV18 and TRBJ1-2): NAGVMQNPRHLVRRRGQEARLRCSPMKGHSHVYWYRQLPEEGLKFMVYLQKENIIDESGMPKERFSAEFPKEGPSILRIQQVVRGDSAAYFCASSPRDSHGYTFGSGTRLTVV.

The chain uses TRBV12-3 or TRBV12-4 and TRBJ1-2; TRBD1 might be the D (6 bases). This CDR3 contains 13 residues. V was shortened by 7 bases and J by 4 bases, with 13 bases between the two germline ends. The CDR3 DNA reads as TGTGCCAGCACCACGGGACATGGCTATGGCTACACCTTC. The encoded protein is CASTTGHGYGYTF.

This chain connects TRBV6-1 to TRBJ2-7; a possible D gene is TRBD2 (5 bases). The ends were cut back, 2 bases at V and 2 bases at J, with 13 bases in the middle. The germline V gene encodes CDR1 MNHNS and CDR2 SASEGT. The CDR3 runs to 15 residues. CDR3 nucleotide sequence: TGTGCCAGCAGTGAATTGGGAAGAGGGCCCTACGAGCAGTACTTC. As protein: CASSELGRGPYEQYF.

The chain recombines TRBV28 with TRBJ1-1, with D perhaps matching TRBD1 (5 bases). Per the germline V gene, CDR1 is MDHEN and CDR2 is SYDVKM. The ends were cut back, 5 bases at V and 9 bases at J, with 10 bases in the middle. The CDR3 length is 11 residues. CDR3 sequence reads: CASSPQGKAFF. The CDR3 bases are TGTGCCAGCAGTCCTCAGGGTAAAGCTTTCTTT.

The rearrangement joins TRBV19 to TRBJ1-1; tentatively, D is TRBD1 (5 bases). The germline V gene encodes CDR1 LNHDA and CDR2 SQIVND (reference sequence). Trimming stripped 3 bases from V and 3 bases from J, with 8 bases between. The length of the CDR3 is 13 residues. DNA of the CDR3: TGTGCCAGTAGTATGCTGGGGCACACTGAAGCTTTCTTT. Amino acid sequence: CASSMLGHTEAFF.

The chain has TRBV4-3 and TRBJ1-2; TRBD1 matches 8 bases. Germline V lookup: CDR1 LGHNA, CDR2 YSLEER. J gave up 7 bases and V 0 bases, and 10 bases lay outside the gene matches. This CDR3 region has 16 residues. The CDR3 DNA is TGCGCCAGCAGCCAAGAACTGGACAGGGTGTTTGTTGGCTACACCTTC. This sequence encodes CASSQELDRVFVGYTF.

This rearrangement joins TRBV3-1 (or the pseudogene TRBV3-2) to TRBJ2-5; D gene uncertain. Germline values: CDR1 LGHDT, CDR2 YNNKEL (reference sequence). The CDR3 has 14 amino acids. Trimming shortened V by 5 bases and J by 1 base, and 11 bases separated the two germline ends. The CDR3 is CASSFYTLQETQYF. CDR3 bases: TGTGCCAGCAGCTTTTACACCCTCCAAGAGACCCAGTACTTC.

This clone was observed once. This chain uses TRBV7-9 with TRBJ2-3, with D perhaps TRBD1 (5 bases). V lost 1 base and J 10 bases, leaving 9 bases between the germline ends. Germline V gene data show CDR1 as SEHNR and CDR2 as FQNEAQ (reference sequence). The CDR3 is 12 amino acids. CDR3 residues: CASSLETESQYF. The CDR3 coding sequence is TGTGCCAGCAGCTTAGAGACAGAGTCGCAGTATTTT. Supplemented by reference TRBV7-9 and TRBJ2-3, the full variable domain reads DTGVSQNPRHKITKRGQNVTFRCDPISEHNRLYWYRQTLGQGPEFLTYFQNEAQLEKSRLLSDRFSAERPKGSFSTLEIQRTEQGDSAMYLCASSLETESQYFGPGTRLTVL.

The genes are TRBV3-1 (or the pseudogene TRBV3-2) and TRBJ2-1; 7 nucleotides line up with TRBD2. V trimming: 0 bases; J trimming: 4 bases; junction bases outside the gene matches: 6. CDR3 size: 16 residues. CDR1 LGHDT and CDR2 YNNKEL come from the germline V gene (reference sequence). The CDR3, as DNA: TGTGCCAGCAGCCAAGATTCAGCGGGGAAATACAATGAGCAGTTCTTC. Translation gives CASSQDSAGKYNEQFF.

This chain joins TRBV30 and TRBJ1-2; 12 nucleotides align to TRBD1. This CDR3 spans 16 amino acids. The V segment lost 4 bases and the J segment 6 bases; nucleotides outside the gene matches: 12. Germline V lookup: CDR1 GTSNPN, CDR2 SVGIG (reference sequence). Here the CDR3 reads CAWTPRGWDRGHGYTF. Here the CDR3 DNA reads TGTGCCTGGACTCCCAGGGGGTGGGACAGGGGGCATGGCTACACCTTC.

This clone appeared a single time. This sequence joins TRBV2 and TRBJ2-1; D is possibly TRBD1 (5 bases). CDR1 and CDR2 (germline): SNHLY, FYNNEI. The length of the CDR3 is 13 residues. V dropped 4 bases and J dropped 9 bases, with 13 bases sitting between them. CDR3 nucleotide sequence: TGTGCCAGCAGTGGATACAGGTTCGGTGAGCAGTTCTTC. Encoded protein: CASSGYRFGEQFF.

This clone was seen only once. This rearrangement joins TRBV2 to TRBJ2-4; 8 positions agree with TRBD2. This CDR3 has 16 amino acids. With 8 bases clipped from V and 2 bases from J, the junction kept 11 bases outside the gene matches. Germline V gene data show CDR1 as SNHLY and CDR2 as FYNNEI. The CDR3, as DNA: TGTGCCAGCGCCCATGGCCGGGGGGGATCCAAAAACATTCAGTACTTC. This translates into CASAHGRGGSKNIQYF.

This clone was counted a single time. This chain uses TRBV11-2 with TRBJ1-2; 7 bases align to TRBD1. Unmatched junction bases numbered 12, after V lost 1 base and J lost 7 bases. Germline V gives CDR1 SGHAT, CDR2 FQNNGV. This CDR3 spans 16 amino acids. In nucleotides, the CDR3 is TGTGCCAGCAGCTTAGCCGGAACCAGGGGGAAGGGTGGCTACACCTTC. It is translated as CASSLAGTRGKGGYTF.

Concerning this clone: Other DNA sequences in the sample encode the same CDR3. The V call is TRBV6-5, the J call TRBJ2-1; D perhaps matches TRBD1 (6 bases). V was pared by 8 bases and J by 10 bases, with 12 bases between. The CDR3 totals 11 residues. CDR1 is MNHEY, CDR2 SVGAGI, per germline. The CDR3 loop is CASSGVYEQFF. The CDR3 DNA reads TGTGCCAGCTCAGGGGTTTACGAGCAGTTCTTC.

For the CDR3, the DNA is TGTGCCAGCAGCCAAGAGGACAGGTCGAATAGGGACTATGGCTACACCTTC. Encoded protein: CASSQEDRSNRDYGYTF. The chain recombines TRBV14 with TRBJ1-2; TRBD1 matches 7 bases. The V and J ends lost 0 bases and 3 bases, in that order; junction bases with no gene match: 10. Germline-derived CDR1 and CDR2 are SGHDN and FVKESK. This CDR3 spans 17 amino acids. Variable domain in full (rest from reference TRBV14 and TRBJ1-2): EAGVTQFPSHSVIEKGQTVTLRCDPISGHDNLYWYRRVMGKEIKFLLHFVKESKQDESGMPNNRFLAERTGGTYSTLKVQPAELEDSGVYFCASSQEDRSNRDYGYTFGSGTRLTVV.